Given below is one T cell receptor (beta chain) in context. Its matching antigen is unknown. The CDR3 has 14 amino acids. Germline V gene sequence: CDR1 GTSNPN, CDR2 SVGIG (reference sequence). The germline V and J ends were trimmed by 3 bases and 4 bases, with 13 bases remaining between them. The data derive from a study of STAT3 mutations in large granular lymphocyte leukemia. Study-level information: Roughly half of the longitudinally sequenced T-LGLL patients carried detectable canonical activating STAT3 mutations. General study results and limits: Suggested: STAT3 mutation was not the ancestral event for these clonal expansions. Every T-cell large granular lymphocyte leukemia patient had at least one immunodominant TCR beta clonotype. Variable sampling intervals and differing treatment regimens complicated linking therapy response to TCR clonal burden changes.

Sequencing used immunoSEQ multiplex PCR; TCRdb keeps in-frame clones, though not all of them. Of roughly 11,000 clones detected, 60% to 85% appear once; the ten largest clones hold 45% to 50%. This TCR derives from a man aged 55-75 years with T-cell large granular lymphocyte leukemia. Some clones in this sample may be carry-over from other donors' samples. The chain is built from TRBV30 and TRBJ1-5; a weak D match, TRBD1 (5 bases). Sequenced: peripheral blood mononuclear cells. In nucleotides, the CDR3 is TGTGCCTGGAGCGGCGTTTGGGGGAATCAGCCCCAGCATTTT. Its translation: CAWSGVWGNQPQHF.